These 12 T cell receptor beta chains were sequenced from one sample in a study of shared clonotypes between healthy human individuals (TCRdb year 2020). Library method: the immunoSEQ multiplex PCR assay. In TCRdb, the immuneACCESS table is reduced to in-frame sequences with V and J assigned. These tables do not hold every clone; where another copy was compared, an unresolved V gene accounts for under half, and the others remain unexplained. This sample lists some 2.3 million clones; approximately 93% were detected once. About 0.37% of the sample belongs to the ten largest clones. Material: naive CD4+ T cells from PBMCs. Reading the label with the study, this specimen's cell subset or site is: CD45RA+ positively selected. The source is a young man in good health. Some clones in this sample may be carry-over from other donors' samples.

This clone was recorded only once. Distinct nucleotide sequences in the sample also encode this CDR3. The CDR3 loop is CASSLDGYEQYF. DNA of the CDR3: TGTGCCAGCAGCTTAGACGGGTACGAGCAGTACTTC. The chain carries TRBV11-3 and TRBJ2-7; D is uncertain. The CDR3 consists of 12 residues. CDR1 and CDR2 (germline): SGHNT, YENEEA. Between the trimmed V and J ends, which lost 0 bases and 4 bases, there was a span of 4 bases. Looking up the rest from reference TRBV11-3 and TRBJ2-7 gives the full variable domain: EAGVVQSPRYKIIEKKQPVAFWCNPISGHNTLYWYLQNLGQGPELLIRYENEEAVDDSQLPKDRFSAERLKGVDSTLKIQPAELGDSAVYLCASSLDGYEQYFGPGTRLTVT.

This sequence joins TRBV7-2 and TRBJ2-5; D remains unclear. From germline, CDR1 is SGHTA and CDR2 FQGNSA. The CDR3 length is 14 residues. Trimming stripped 0 bases from V and 3 bases from J, with 8 bases between. The CDR3 DNA reads TGTGCCAGCAGCTTAGCTGGTGAAAAAGAGACCCAGTACTTC. Its translation: CASSLAGEKETQYF.

This clone was recorded only once. The V call is TRBV19, the J call TRBJ1-2; 8 bases match TRBD1. The CDR3 consists of 14 residues. CDR1 and CDR2 from the germline V gene are LNHDA and SQIVND (reference sequence). With V trimmed by 6 bases and J by 7 bases, 10 bases remained unmatched. CDR3 region: CASSDSGQGFGYTF. The CDR3 region has the DNA TGTGCCAGTAGCGATAGTGGACAGGGATTTGGCTACACCTTC.

This rearrangement joins TRBV7-3 to TRBJ2-1; the D gene is possibly TRBD2 (6 bases). This CDR3 is 15 amino acids long. Trimming removed 3 bases from V and 4 bases from J, with 13 bases in between. Germline V gives CDR1 SGHTA, CDR2 FQGTGA. CDR3 loop: CASSLAGSNYNEQFF. DNA for the CDR3: TGTGCCAGCAGCTTGGCGGGGAGTAATTACAATGAGCAGTTCTTC.

V usage is TRBV18 and J usage is TRBJ2-7; possible D gene TRBD2, 6 bases. The length of the CDR3 is 14 residues. V dropped 3 bases and J dropped 5 bases, with 14 bases sitting between them. Germline CDR1 reads KGHSH; CDR2 reads LQKENI. CDR3 nucleotides: TGTGCCAGCTCACCCCGACTAGAAGTCAACGAGCAGTACTTC. Residues: CASSPRLEVNEQYF.

This chain uses TRBV19 with TRBJ2-5, with D possibly being TRBD1 or TRBD2 (6 bases each). This CDR3 comprises 15 residues. The germline CDR1 and CDR2 sequences are LNHDA and SQIVND (reference sequence). The V end was cut by 3 bases, the J end by 0 bases, with 11 bases between. CDR3 region: CASSIGGRYQETQYF. The CDR3 nucleotides read TGTGCCAGTAGTATTGGGGGGCGATACCAAGAGACCCAGTACTTC.

The chain uses TRBV7-2 and TRBJ2-7; TRBD2 matches at 10 bases. Trimming at V came to 3 bases and at J to 3 bases, leaving 5 bases not matched to a gene. The CDR3 spans 15 residues. Germline CDR1 and CDR2: SGHTA and FQGNSA. This CDR3 reads CASSFQTSGFYEQYF. Written as DNA, the CDR3 is TGTGCCAGCAGCTTCCAGACTAGCGGGTTCTACGAGCAGTACTTC.

The chain links TRBV5-4 to TRBJ2-2, with TRBD1 matching 9 bases. Germline CDR1 reads SGHNT; CDR2 reads YYREEE (reference sequence). The V gene end was trimmed by 4 bases and the J gene end by 5 bases; junction bases not matched to a gene: 6. The CDR3 has 15 amino acids. This CDR3 reads CASSRPGTGTGELFF. CDR3 DNA sequence: TGTGCCAGCAGCCGTCCCGGGACAGGGACCGGGGAGCTGTTTTTT.

The J gene is TRBJ2-7, the V gene TRBV18, with TRBD1 as a possible D gene (5 bases). CDR1 is KGHSH, CDR2 LQKENI, per germline. Trimming took off 1 base at V and 12 bases at J, with 16 bases between the two ends. The CDR3 contains 13 residues. CDR3 nucleotide sequence: TGTGCCAGCTCACCACGAAAAGAGGAAGGGGTGTACTTC. Its translation is CASSPRKEEGVYF. Supplemented by reference TRBV18 and TRBJ2-7, the full variable domain reads NAGVMQNPRHLVRRRGQEARLRCSPMKGHSHVYWYRQLPEEGLKFMVYLQKENIIDESGMPKERFSAEFPKEGPSILRIQQVVRGDSAAYFCASSPRKEEGVYFGPGTRLTVT.

The chain is built from TRBV6-1 and TRBJ2-7; D is possibly TRBD2 (5 bases). This CDR3 is 16 amino acids long. Trimming cost V 3 bases and J 5 bases, with 20 bases left between them. Germline V gene sequence: CDR1 MNHNS, CDR2 SASEGT. CDR3 DNA: TGTGCCAGCAGTGAGCCGACGGGGAGTTTAAACCACGAGCAGTACTTC. This codes for CASSEPTGSLNHEQYF.

The chain recombines TRBV14 with TRBJ1-1; the D is unclear. CDR1 SGHDN and CDR2 FVKESK come from the germline V gene. The CDR3 spans 14 residues. V gave up 0 bases and J gave up 1 base, with 6 bases separating them. The CDR3 bases are TGTGCCAGCAGCCAAGATTTAAGGAACACTGAAGCTTTCTTT. It yields the protein CASSQDLRNTEAFF.

The genes are TRBV27 and TRBJ2-1, with D hard to call. The V end lost 7 bases, the J end lost 4 bases, and 14 bases lay between the germline ends. Germline V CDR1 and CDR2: MNHEY, SMNVEV (reference sequence). This CDR3 has 14 residues. The CDR3 is CASTPRLGYNEQFF. The DNA for the CDR3 is TGTGCCAGCACCCCGAGGCTGGGGTACAATGAGCAGTTCTTC.